This T cell receptor beta chain stems from a study of T cell responses to AZD1222 COVID-19 vaccine. In the study overall: Doses given second, at about 4 or about 12 weeks, were pooled. Study-wide findings and caveats: White British people made up most donors, females outnumbered males, and clonal diversity was possibly underestimated. Across spike, vaccine-associated CD4 TCRs were found, dominant at 160-218 and 743-854. Elevations in Spike-specific TCR breadth and depth followed administration of two AZD1222 doses.

This clone was found many times. As yet, its antigen is unknown. The repertoire was sequenced with immunoSEQ multiplex PCR; TCRdb's copy has only in-frame clones and lacks some. The sample lists about 70,000 clones; 85% were seen once. J was trimmed by 5 bases and V by 4 bases; bases with no gene match: 11. CDR3 length: 16 amino acids. The germline V gene encodes CDR1 SGHRS and CDR2 YFSETQ. The source material was peripheral blood, sampled on day 0 of AZD1222 vaccination. The clonotype originates from an adult in good health. This chain uses TRBV5-1 with TRBJ2-7; 11 bases match TRBD2. The CDR3 bases are TGCGCCAGCAGCACGTTAGCGGGGGGGCCGAGAAACGAGCAGTACTTC. This encodes CASSTLAGGPRNEQYF.